The rows below give T cell receptor beta chains drawn from one sample of a study of blood T cells in healthy people across ages. MiXCR, applied by TCRdb to the 5' RACE reads, yields one record per CDR3 protein. The sample includes roughly 800,000 distinct CDR3 sequences, 40% to 65% of them seen just once. Sequencing was performed on blood. The receptors here all came from an older man in good health. Each CDR3 is given with its conserved first and last residue. The D gene is left open where the match is weak. Rows give clone size only sometimes, using once, few, many, or a class for an expanded clone.

d_gene,j_gene,v_gene,abundance,CDR3aa,CDR3nt
TRBD2,TRBJ2-3,TRBV5-1,NA,CASSWPRSGMTDTQYF,TGCGCCAGCAGCTGGCCGCGCAGCGGGATGACAGATACGCAGTATTTT
NA,TRBJ1-6,TRBV29-1,few,CSALKVYTEPNSPLHF,TGCAGCGCACTCAAGGTATATACTGAACCTAATTCACCCCTCCACTTT
TRBD1,TRBJ2-3,TRBV20-1,few,CSARVGTGGGYAYF,TGCAGTGCTAGAGTGGGGACAGGGGGGGGATACGCGTATTTT
NA,TRBJ2-3,TRBV3-1,NA,CASSPYQGSTDTQYF,TGTGCCAGCAGCCCTTATCAGGGTAGCACAGATACGCAGTATTTT
TRBD2,TRBJ2-3,TRBV13,NA,CASSFLAGADTQYF,TGTGCCAGCAGCTTTCTAGCGGGAGCAGATACGCAGTATTTT
TRBD1,TRBJ2-3,TRBV29-1,NA,CSAGTGVAGPAYF,TGCAGCGCCGGGACAGGGGTCGCCGGCCCCGCGTATTTT
NA,TRBJ1-1,TRBV3-1,NA,CASSRGTVTEAFF,TGTGCCAGCAGCCGAGGGACCGTCACTGAAGCTTTCTTT
NA,TRBJ1-1,TRBV12-3/TRBV12-4,once,CASSYGRGMNTEAFF,TGTGCCAGCAGTTATGGAAGGGGAATGAACACTGAAGCTTTCTTT
NA,TRBJ1-2,TRBV20-1,NA,CSARDPWGRRDGYTF,TGCAGTGCTAGAGATCCCTGGGGCAGGAGGGATGGCTACACCTTC
NA,TRBJ2-1,TRBV7-9,NA,CASTSRAINEQFF,TGTGCCAGCACCTCGAGGGCCATCAATGAGCAGTTCTTC
NA,TRBJ1-2,TRBV11-2,NA,CASSLVRGEAYGYTF,TGTGCCAGCAGCTTAGTCAGGGGAGAGGCATATGGCTACACCTTC
NA,TRBJ2-2,TRBV28,NA,CASGALWELFF,TGTGCCAGCGGCGCCCTCTGGGAGCTGTTTTTT
TRBD2,TRBJ2-5,TRBV5-1,NA,CASSHRGTSGMAETQYF,TGCGCCAGCAGCCACCGTGGGACTAGCGGGATGGCGGAGACCCAGTACTTC
TRBD2,TRBJ2-7,TRBV27,NA,CASRPSGTHEQYF,TGTGCCAGCAGACCTAGCGGGACCCACGAGCAGTACTTC
NA,TRBJ2-7,TRBV12-3/TRBV12-4,NA,CASSRKTGDEQYF,TGTGCCAGCAGTAGAAAGACAGGCGACGAGCAGTACTTC
TRBD2,TRBJ2-1,TRBV29-1,few,CSVELSGRQPYNEQFF,TGCAGCGTTGAACTTAGCGGGAGGCAACCCTACAATGAGCAGTTCTTC
NA,TRBJ1-5,TRBV2,NA,CASSGRNQPQHF,TGTGCCAGCAGTGGCAGGAATCAGCCCCAGCATTTT
TRBD1,TRBJ2-1,TRBV4-1,few,CASSHPRQGGLYNEQFF,TGCGCCAGCAGCCATCCGAGACAGGGGGGCCTCTACAATGAGCAGTTCTTC
TRBD2,TRBJ2-7,TRBV20-1,few,CSAVRLAGEYEQYF,TGCAGTGCGGTGCGACTAGCGGGAGAATACGAGCAGTACTTC
TRBD1,TRBJ1-4,TRBV3-1,NA,CASSIRQGGGNEKLFF,TGTGCCAGCAGCATTCGACAGGGGGGCGGTAATGAAAAACTGTTTTTT
TRBD2,TRBJ2-7,TRBV27,NA,CASSSGQRGLADTYEQYF,TGTGCCAGCAGTTCAGGACAAAGGGGACTAGCGGACACCTACGAGCAGTACTTC
NA,TRBJ1-5,TRBV24-1,NA,CATSDSKGRSNQPQHF,TGTGCCACCAGTGATTCAAAGGGTCGTAGCAATCAGCCCCAGCATTTT
TRBD2,TRBJ2-1,TRBV2,NA,CASIRASGNNEQFF,TGTGCCAGCATAAGGGCTAGCGGGAACAATGAGCAGTTCTTC
NA,TRBJ1-5,TRBV20-1,NA,CSARDGGGGWSNQPQHF,TGCAGTGCTAGAGATGGAGGGGGGGGTTGGAGCAATCAGCCCCAGCATTTT
NA,TRBJ1-6,TRBV12-3/TRBV12-4,NA,CASSRASSPLHF,TGTGCCAGCAGTCGGGCTTCTTCACCCCTCCACTTT